This TCR beta chain stems from a study of vaccination effects on CD4 cells after COVID-19. This CDR3 is built from 12 residues. Germline V gene lookup returns CDR1 DFQATT and CDR2 SNEGSKA (reference sequence). Deletions cut 6 bases from V and 4 bases from J, with 12 bases between. The culture ran for about 10 days, and then CD4+ T cells were isolated. Each participant was given two doses of one vaccine (BNT162b2 or mRNA-1273). Of note for this clone: Its antigen is unknown.

The protocol was immunoSEQ multiplex PCR, while the TCRdb copy is restricted to in-frame clones and leaves out a portion. The sample lists approximately 47,000 clones, 55% to 75% occurring once. This sample comprised CD4+ T cells from PBMCs cultured without peptide, obtained after COVID-19 vaccination. The gene calls are TRBV20-1 and TRBJ1-1; D gene ambiguous. This clonotype originated in a human donor who received a COVID-19 vaccine. CDR3 sequence reads: CSASAWGTEAFF. Here the CDR3 DNA reads TGCAGTGCCAGTGCTTGGGGCACTGAAGCTTTCTTT.